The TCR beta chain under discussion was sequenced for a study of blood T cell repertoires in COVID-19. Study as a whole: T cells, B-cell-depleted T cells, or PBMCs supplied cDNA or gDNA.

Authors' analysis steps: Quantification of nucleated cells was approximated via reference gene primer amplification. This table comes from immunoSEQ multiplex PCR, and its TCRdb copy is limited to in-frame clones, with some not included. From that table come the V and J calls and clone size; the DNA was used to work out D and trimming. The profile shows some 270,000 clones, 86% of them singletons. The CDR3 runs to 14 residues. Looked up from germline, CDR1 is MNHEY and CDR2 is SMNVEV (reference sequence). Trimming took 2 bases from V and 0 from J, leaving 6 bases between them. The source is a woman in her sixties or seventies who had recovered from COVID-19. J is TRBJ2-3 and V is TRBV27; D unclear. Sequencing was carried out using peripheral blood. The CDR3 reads CASSLGLSTDTQYF. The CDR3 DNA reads TGTGCCAGCAGTTTAGGGCTGAGCACAGATACGCAGTATTTT.